The rows below give T cell receptor beta chains drawn from one sample of a study of cytomegalovirus exposure and HLA in healthy donors. Profiling relied on immunoSEQ multiplex PCR, and the TCRdb table lists in-frame clones only, not all of them. The data contain 180,000 or so clones, 77% of them singletons. Sequencing used PBMCs. These receptor sequences come from a woman aged 55-69 years in good health and CMV-seropositive. CDR3s include the opening cysteine and the closing phenylalanine or tryptophan. A D gene is named only where the DNA matches it firmly. Clone size is shown for a subset of rows, as once, few, many or a class of expanded clone.

J,size,D,V,DNA,CDR3
TRBJ1-5,.,.,TRBV30,TGTGCCTGGAGTGGGGAGCTTGGCAGCGCACAGCCCCAGCATTTT,CAWSGELGSAQPQHF
TRBJ2-3,.,TRBD2,TRBV27,TGTGCCAGCAGTTTAGTTGGCGGGGGGGGCACAGATACGCAGTATTTT,CASSLVGGGGTDTQYF
TRBJ2-7,once,.,TRBV29-1,TGCAGCGTTGCCCGGGTGCTAGATTCCTACGAGCAGTACTTC,CSVARVLDSYEQYF
TRBJ1-1,.,.,TRBV28,TGTGCCAGCACCGTCGAAGGGATGGGAGGTAGCACTGAAGCTTTCTTT,CASTVEGMGGSTEAFF
TRBJ2-3,.,TRBD1,TRBV18,TGTGCCAGCTCACTCGGGACAGCCTTAGAACGGGGGCAGTATTTT,CASSLGTALERGQYF
TRBJ2-6,.,TRBD2,TRBV6-5,TGTGCCAGCATGAAAGCGGGACCCGGGGCCAACGTCCTGACTTTC,CASMKAGPGANVLTF
TRBJ1-1,few,.,TRBV1,TGCACCAGCAGCGAGGAGACAGGGGCCTCGAACACTGAAGCTTTCTTT,CTSSEETGASNTEAFF
TRBJ2-3,.,.,TRBV6-4,TGTGCCAGCGCTAGGACAGAGACAGATACGCAGTATTTT,CASARTETDTQYF
TRBJ2-7,.,.,TRBV28,TGTGCCAGCACGGGACAATCCTACGAGCAGTACTTC,CASTGQSYEQYF
TRBJ2-2,.,.,TRBV7-3,TGTGCCAGCAGCTTGGGCGGGACCGGGGAGCTGTTTTTT,CASSLGGTGELFF
TRBJ2-2,.,TRBD2,TRBV19,TGTGCCACCCGGGAGGTAGCGGGGGGCACCGGGGAGCTGTTTTTT,CATREVAGGTGELFF
TRBJ2-5,.,.,TRBV27,TGTGCCAGCAGCTCCTATAGCCAAGAGACCCAGTACTTC,CASSSYSQETQYF
TRBJ1-1,.,TRBD1,TRBV27,TGTGCCAGCAGTTCCCGGACAGGGAGGGACACTGAAGCTTTCTTT,CASSSRTGRDTEAFF
TRBJ2-6,few,TRBD1,TRBV9,TGTGCCAGCAGCCCCAGGACAGGGGGTGTCTCTGGGGCCAACGGCCTGACTTTC,CASSPRTGGVSGANGLTF
TRBJ2-6,.,.,TRBV30,TGTGGAGTAGGGGGCGGCCCCCTCTGGGGGGCCAACGGCCTGACTTTC,CGVGGGPLWGANGLTF
TRBJ2-7,few,TRBD2,TRBV10-3,TGTGCCATCAGTGAGGCTAGCGGTGCCTACGAGCAGTACTTC,CAISEASGAYEQYF
TRBJ2-2,once,.,TRBV9,TGTGCCAGCAGCGCGTTGACTTTGAACACCGGGGAGCTGTTTTTT,CASSALTLNTGELFF
TRBJ2-7,.,TRBD2,TRBV4-2,TGTGCCAGCAGCCAAGATCAGCGGGGGGTTTACGAGCAGTACTTC,CASSQDQRGVYEQYF
TRBJ2-7,.,TRBD2,TRBV19,TGTGCCAGTAGTATGGCTAGCGGGAGATTGTCCGAGCAGTACTTC,CASSMASGRLSEQYF
TRBJ2-2,.,TRBD2,TRBV6-5,TGTGCCAGCAGCGTAGCGGGATCCCTCACCGGGGAGCTGTTTTTT,CASSVAGSLTGELFF
TRBJ1-4,once,.,TRBV7-2,TGTGCCAGCAGCTTATTCATCCGGGACATAGTCTCAACTAATGAAAAACTGTTTTTT,CASSLFIRDIVSTNEKLFF
TRBJ2-7,.,.,TRBV11-2,TGTGCCAGCAGCTCCCCCAGGGGACGCACCTACGAGCAGTACTTC,CASSSPRGRTYEQYF
TRBJ1-2,.,.,TRBV5-4,TGTGCCAGCAGCTTGGCCACAGAGACTAACTATGGCTACACCTTC,CASSLATETNYGYTF
TRBJ2-2,.,.,TRBV28,TGTGCCAGCAGTCTATCCCGGGACTCTAAGAACACCGGGGAGCTGTTTTTT,CASSLSRDSKNTGELFF
TRBJ1-4,.,.,TRBV9,TGTGCCAGCAGCGGCGGACTAAAGGGGGAAAAACTGTTTTTT,CASSGGLKGEKLFF
TRBJ1-6,.,.,TRBV30,TGTGCCTGGAGTAACGACAACTATAATTCACCCCTCCACTTT,CAWSNDNYNSPLHF
TRBJ1-3,.,.,TRBV5-1,TGCGCCAGCAGCCCACATGGTGGAGGGGCTGGAAACACCATATATTTT,CASSPHGGGAGNTIYF
TRBJ1-1,.,TRBD1,TRBV27,TGTGCCAGCAGGACTGGACAGGGGGTTACCACTGAAGCTTTCTTT,CASRTGQGVTTEAFF
TRBJ1-4,few,.,TRBV5-4,TGCGCCAGCAGCCAAGATCGGGCAGGGACTAATGAAAAACTGTTTTTT,CASSQDRAGTNEKLFF
TRBJ1-1,.,.,TRBV10-3,TGTGCCATCAGTGAATCTGGGCAGGGGTTGAACACTGAAGCTTTCTTT,CAISESGQGLNTEAFF
TRBJ2-7,.,.,TRBV10-3,TGTGCCATCAGTGAGTTCGGCAGGGAACGCGAGCAGTACTTC,CAISEFGREREQYF
TRBJ1-1,.,.,TRBV5-1,TGCGCCAGCAGGCTGAGTTATATGAACACTGAAGCTTTCTTT,CASRLSYMNTEAFF
TRBJ1-2,few,.,TRBV6-1,TGTGCCAGCTCTTATAATGTAGGGGCGGGAGGCTACACCTTC,CASSYNVGAGGYTF
TRBJ1-5,.,.,TRBV14,TGTGCCAGCAGCCGTATGGGGGGGCCAGGGCAGCCCCAGCATTTT,CASSRMGGPGQPQHF
TRBJ1-1,.,TRBD1,TRBV29-1,TGCAGCGCCTCGGACAGGGCGCACACTGAAGCTTTCTTT,CSASDRAHTEAFF
TRBJ2-7,.,TRBD2,TRBV7-3,TGTGCCAGCAGCTTAATCGGGACTAGTGACTACGAGCAGTACTTC,CASSLIGTSDYEQYF
TRBJ2-7,few,.,TRBV7-9,TGTGCCAGCAGCTTAGCGTTAGGGGTCGAGCAGTACTTC,CASSLALGVEQYF
TRBJ2-5,.,TRBD2,TRBV6-5,TGTGCCAGCAGTTACTCGATAGCGGGGGAGCGGGAGACCCAGTACTTC,CASSYSIAGERETQYF
TRBJ1-5,.,TRBD1,TRBV6-5,TGTGCCAGCAAGGGGACAGCTCCTGAGCCCCAGCATTTT,CASKGTAPEPQHF
TRBJ2-7,.,.,TRBV7-2,TGTGCCAGCAGCTTAGGGGACAGATTCTACGGGGGGTACTTC,CASSLGDRFYGGYF
TRBJ2-2,few,.,TRBV7-8,TGTGCCAGCAGCTACGCCCAGGGACACCCGGGTAACACCGGGGAGCTGTTTTTT,CASSYAQGHPGNTGELFF
TRBJ1-2,.,TRBD1,TRBV19,TGTGCCAGTGGGACCGCCGGGACAGGGTCCTATGGCTACACCTTC,CASGTAGTGSYGYTF
TRBJ2-7,once,TRBD1,TRBV10-3,TGTGCCATCAGTGAGTCGAGGGGGACAGGGGACGAGCAGTACTTC,CAISESRGTGDEQYF
TRBJ1-3,.,.,TRBV27,TGTGCCAGCAGTTTATCTGGCAGGCCGGACACCATATATTTT,CASSLSGRPDTIYF
TRBJ1-2,.,TRBD1,TRBV7-8,TGTGCCAGCAGCTTGCAGGGGGCCTCTTATGGCTACACCTTC,CASSLQGASYGYTF
TRBJ2-6,.,.,TRBV6-5,TGTGCCAGCCGACAGGGACTCTCTGGGGCCAACGTCCTGACTTTC,CASRQGLSGANVLTF
TRBJ2-5,.,.,TRBV30,TGTGCCTGGAGCTTTTTCACAGGGCCGGGGGAGACCCAGTACTTC,CAWSFFTGPGETQYF
TRBJ2-5,few,TRBD2,TRBV7-9,TGTGCCAGCAGCTCCCCAGGACTAGCGGGGGGTCGAGAGACCCAGTACTTC,CASSSPGLAGGRETQYF
TRBJ1-6,.,TRBD1,TRBV7-3,TGTGCCAGCAGCCTACCGGGACAGGGAGGAGCCGAAATCCACTTT,CASSLPGQGGAEIHF
TRBJ2-7,.,.,TRBV7-2,TGTGCCAGCAGCCCGGGACTCATGATGTACGAGCAGTACTTC,CASSPGLMMYEQYF
TRBJ2-5,.,.,TRBV5-1,TGCGCCAGCAGCTTGGCCGGGCAGGGGGAGACCCAGTACTTC,CASSLAGQGETQYF
TRBJ2-7,.,.,TRBV2,TGTGCCAGCAGTGAACAGTCCTACGAGCAGTACTTC,CASSEQSYEQYF
TRBJ2-7,.,TRBD1,TRBV19,TGTGCCAGTAGTATACCTCCCGGACAGGGGAGCTACGAGCAGTACTTC,CASSIPPGQGSYEQYF
TRBJ2-1,once,.,TRBV19,TGTGCCAGTAGTATCACGGGCAGGGACTACAATGAGCAGTTCTTC,CASSITGRDYNEQFF